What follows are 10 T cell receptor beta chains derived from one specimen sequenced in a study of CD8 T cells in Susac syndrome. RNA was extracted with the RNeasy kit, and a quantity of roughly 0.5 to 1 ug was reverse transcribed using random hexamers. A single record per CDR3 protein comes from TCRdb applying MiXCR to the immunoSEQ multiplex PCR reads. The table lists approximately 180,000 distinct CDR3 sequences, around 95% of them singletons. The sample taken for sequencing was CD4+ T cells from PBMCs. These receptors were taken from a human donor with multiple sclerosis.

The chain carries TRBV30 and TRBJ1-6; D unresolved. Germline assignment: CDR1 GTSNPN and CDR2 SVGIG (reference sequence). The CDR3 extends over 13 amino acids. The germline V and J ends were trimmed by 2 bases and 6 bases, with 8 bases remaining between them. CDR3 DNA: TGTGCCTGGAGTCAACAGACTAATTCACCCCTCCACTTT. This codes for CAWSQQTNSPLHF. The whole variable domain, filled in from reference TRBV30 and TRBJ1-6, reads SQTIHQWPATLVQPVGSPLSLECTVEGTSNPNLYWYRQAAGRGLQLLFYSVGIGQISSEVPQNLSASRPQDRQFILSSKKLLLSDSGFYLCAWSQQTNSPLHFGNGTRLTVT.

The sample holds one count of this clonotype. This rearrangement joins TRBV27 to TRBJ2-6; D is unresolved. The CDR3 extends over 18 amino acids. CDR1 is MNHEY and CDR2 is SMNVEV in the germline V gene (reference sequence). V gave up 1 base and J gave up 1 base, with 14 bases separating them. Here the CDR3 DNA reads TGTGCCAGCAGTTTATTTGGCAGCCGGGTATCTGGGGCCAACGTCCTGACTTTC. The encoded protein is CASSLFGSRVSGANVLTF.

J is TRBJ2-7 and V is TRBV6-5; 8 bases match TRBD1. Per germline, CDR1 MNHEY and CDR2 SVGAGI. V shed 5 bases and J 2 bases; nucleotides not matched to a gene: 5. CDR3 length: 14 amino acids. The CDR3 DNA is TGTGCCAGCAGTGCAGACAGGGGCACCTACGAGCAGTACTTC. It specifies CASSADRGTYEQYF.

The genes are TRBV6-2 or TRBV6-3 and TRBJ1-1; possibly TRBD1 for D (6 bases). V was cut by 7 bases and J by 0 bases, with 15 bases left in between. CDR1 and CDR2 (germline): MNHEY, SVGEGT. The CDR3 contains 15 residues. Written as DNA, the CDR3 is TGTGCCAGCATCCCGACAGGTCTCATGAACACTGAAGCTTTCTTT. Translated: CASIPTGLMNTEAFF.

CDR3 bases: TGCGCCAGCAGCCAAGATAAGGGACAGACGAACACCGGGGAGCTGTTTTTT. Translation: CASSQDKGQTNTGELFF. The chain links TRBV4-1 to TRBJ2-2, with TRBD1 matching over 7 bases. After removal of 0 bases from V and 0 bases from J, the junction contained 4 bases not matched to a gene. The CDR3 runs to 17 residues. Germline assignment: CDR1 MGHRA and CDR2 YSYEKL.

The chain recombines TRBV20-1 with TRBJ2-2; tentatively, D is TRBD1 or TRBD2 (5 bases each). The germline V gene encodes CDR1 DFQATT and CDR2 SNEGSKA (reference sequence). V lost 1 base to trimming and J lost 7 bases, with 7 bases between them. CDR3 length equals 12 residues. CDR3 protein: CSARVGGGELFF. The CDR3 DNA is TGCAGTGCTAGAGTTGGGGGCGGGGAGCTGTTTTTT.

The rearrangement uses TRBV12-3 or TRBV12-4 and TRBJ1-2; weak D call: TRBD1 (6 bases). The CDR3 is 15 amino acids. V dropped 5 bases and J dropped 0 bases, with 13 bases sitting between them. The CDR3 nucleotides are TGTGCCAGCAGTCTAGGACAGAATCCTAACTATGGCTACACCTTC. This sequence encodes CASSLGQNPNYGYTF.

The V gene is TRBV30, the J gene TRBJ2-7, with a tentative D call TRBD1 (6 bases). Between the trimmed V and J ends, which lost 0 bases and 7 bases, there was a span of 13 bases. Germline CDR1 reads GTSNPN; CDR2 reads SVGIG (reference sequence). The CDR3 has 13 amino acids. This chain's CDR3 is CAWSVQGVREQYF. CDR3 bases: TGTGCCTGGAGTGTACAGGGTGTTCGGGAGCAGTACTTC.

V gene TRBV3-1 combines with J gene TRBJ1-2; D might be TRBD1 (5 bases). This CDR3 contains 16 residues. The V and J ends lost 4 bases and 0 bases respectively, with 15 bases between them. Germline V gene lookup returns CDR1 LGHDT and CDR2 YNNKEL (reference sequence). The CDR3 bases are TGTGCCAGCAGCCCGACAGCCTCATGGACTAACTATGGCTACACCTTC. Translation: CASSPTASWTNYGYTF.

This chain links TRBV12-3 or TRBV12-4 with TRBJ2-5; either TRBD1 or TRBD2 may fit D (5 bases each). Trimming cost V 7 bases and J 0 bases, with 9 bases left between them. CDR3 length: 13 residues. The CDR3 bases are TGTGCCAGCATGGGACCGTACCAAGAGACCCAGTACTTC. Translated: CASMGPYQETQYF.